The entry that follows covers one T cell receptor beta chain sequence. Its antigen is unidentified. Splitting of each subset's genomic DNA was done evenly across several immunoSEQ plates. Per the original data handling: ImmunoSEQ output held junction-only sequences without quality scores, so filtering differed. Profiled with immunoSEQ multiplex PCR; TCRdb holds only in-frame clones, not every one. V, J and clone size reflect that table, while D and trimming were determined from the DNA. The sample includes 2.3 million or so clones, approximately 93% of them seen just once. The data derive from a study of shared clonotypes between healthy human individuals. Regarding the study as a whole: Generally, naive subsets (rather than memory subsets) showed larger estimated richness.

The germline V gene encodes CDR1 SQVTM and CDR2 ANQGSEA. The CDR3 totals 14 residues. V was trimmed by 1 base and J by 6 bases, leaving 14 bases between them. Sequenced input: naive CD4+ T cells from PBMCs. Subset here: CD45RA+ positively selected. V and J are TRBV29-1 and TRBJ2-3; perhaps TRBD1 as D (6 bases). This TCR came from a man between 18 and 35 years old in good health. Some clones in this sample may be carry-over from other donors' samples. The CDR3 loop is CSVEGVRGVDTQYF. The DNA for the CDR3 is TGCAGCGTTGAAGGGGTCAGGGGAGTGGATACGCAGTATTTT.